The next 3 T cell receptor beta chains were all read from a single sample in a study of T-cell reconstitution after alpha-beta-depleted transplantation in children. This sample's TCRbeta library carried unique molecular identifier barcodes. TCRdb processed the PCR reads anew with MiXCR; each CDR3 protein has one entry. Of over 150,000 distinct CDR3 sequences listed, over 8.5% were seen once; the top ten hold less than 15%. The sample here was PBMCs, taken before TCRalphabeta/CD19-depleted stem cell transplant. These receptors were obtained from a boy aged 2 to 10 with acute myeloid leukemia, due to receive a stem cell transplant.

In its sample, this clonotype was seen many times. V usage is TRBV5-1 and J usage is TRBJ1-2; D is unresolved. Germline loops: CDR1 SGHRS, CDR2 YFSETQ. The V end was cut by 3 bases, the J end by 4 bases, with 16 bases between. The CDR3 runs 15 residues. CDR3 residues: CASSSRGQPGYGYTF. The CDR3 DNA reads TGCGCCAGCAGCTCCCGAGGGCAGCCAGGCTATGGCTACACCTTC.

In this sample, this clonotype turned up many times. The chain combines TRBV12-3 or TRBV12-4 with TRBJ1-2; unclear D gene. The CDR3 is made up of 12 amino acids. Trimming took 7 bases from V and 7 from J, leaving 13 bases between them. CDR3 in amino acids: CASTSGRGGYTF. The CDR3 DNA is TGTGCCAGCACCTCGGGGAGAGGTGGCTACACCTTC.

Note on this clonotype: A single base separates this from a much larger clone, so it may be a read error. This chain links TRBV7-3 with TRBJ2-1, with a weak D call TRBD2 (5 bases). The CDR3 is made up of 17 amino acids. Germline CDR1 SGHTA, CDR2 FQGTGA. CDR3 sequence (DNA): TGTGCCAGCAGCTTAAATCCGGGTGGCGGAGGTTACAATGAGAAGTTCTTC. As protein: CASSLNPGGGGYNEKFF. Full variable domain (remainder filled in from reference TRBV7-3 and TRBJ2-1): GAGVSQTPSNKVTEKGKYVELRCDPISGHTALYWYRQSLGQGPEFLIYFQGTGAADDSGLPNDRFFAVRPEGSVSTLKIQRTERGDSAVYLCASSLNPGGGGYNEKFFGPGTRLTVL.